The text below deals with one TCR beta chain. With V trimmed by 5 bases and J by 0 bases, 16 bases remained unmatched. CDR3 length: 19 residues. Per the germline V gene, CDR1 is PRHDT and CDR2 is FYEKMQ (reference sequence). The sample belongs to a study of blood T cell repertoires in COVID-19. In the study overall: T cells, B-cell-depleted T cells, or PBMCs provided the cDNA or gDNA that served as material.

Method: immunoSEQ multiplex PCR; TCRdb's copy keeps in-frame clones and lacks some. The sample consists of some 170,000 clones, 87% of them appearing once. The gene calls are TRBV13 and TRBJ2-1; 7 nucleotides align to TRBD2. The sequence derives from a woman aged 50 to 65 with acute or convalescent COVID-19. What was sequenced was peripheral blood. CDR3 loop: CASSRPGGVAETSYNEQFF. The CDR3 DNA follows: TGTGCCAGCAGCCGCCCGGGAGGAGTAGCTGAAACCTCCTACAATGAGCAGTTCTTC.